This T cell receptor beta chain was profiled in a study of blood T cell repertoires in COVID-19. In the study overall: Nucleic acid was either cDNA or gDNA, and it came from T cells, B-cell-depleted T cells, or PBMCs.

Trimming took 1 base from V and 4 from J; bases not matched to a gene: 6. The CDR3 length is 15 residues. Germline assignment: CDR1 SGHRS and CDR2 YFSETQ. Authors' data handling: Nucleated cell number was recorded as an estimate derived from reference gene primer amplification. Generated by immunoSEQ multiplex PCR, the TCRdb table keeps only in-frame clones and is missing some. That table supplies the V and J calls and clone size; D and trimming were determined from the DNA. The sample shows around 58,000 clones, more than 80% of them seen only once. This clonotype was sampled from a human donor with active COVID-19. The donor label of this sample is uncertain. V and J are TRBV5-1 and TRBJ1-1; TRBD1 matches 8 bases. The sequencing sample was made of peripheral blood. The CDR3 coding sequence is TGCGCCAGCAGCTTGTCAGGGGGCGCCGGCACTGAAGCTTTCTTT. It codes for CASSLSGGAGTEAFF. The full variable domain, completed using reference TRBV5-1 and TRBJ1-1, is KAGVTQTPRYLIKTRGQQVTLSCSPISGHRSVSWYQQTPGQGLQFLFEYFSETQRNKGNFPGRFSGRQFSNSRSEMNVSTLELGDSALYLCASSLSGGAGTEAFFGQGTRLTVV.